This entry is about one T cell receptor beta chain. Its antigen is undetermined. The entry originates in a study of cytomegalovirus exposure and HLA in healthy donors. Study results and limitations: Evidence from a later analysis indicated that most CMV-associated TCR beta chains looked HLA-restricted.

Per germline, CDR1 MNHNS and CDR2 SASEGT. V lost 0 bases and J lost 4; bases outside the gene matches: 0. CDR3 size: 14 residues. The PCR employed 60 Vbeta primers together with 13 Jbeta primers. The method was immunoSEQ multiplex PCR; TCRdb's version includes in-frame clones alone and lacks a portion of them. The data show 100,000 or so clones, with 60% to 85% seen just once and 1% to 1.5% held by the top ten. J is TRBJ2-5 and V is TRBV6-1; 9 nucleotides align to TRBD1. This sequence originates from a man aged 40-55 years in good health and CMV-seronegative. Source material: PBMCs. The CDR3: CASSEATGGETQYF. The CDR3 nucleotides are TGTGCCAGCAGTGAAGCGACAGGGGGAGAGACCCAGTACTTC.